Listed here are 3 T cell receptor beta chains from one sample, sequenced in a study of regulatory T cells in long-lasting Graves disease. For TCR beta, libraries came from iRepertoire HTBI primers and Arm-PCR of CDR3 regions. TCRdb redid the calling of the multiplex PCR reads with MiXCR, one entry per CDR3 protein. The sample holds approximately 350,000 distinct CDR3 sequences, less than 30% seen once. Noted time point: persistent/refractory GD, antithyroid drugs over 5 years with positive TRAb. TCR sequences were obtained from RNA taken from PBMCs. The sequenced sample was peripheral blood mononuclear cells (PBMCs), obtained when the disease was refractory, from a patient treated with antithyroid drugs. All receptors derive from a woman aged 35 to 49 with Graves disease.

For this clonotype: The missing conserved phenylalanine or tryptophan at the end of this CDR3 makes a read error likely. This sequence joins TRBV28 and TRBJ2-7; 10 bases fit TRBD2. The CDR3 sequence is 18 residues long. V trimming: 2 bases; J trimming: 0 bases; junction bases outside the gene matches: 10. CDR1 and CDR2 (germline): MDHEN, SYDVKM. CDR3 bases: TGTGCCAGCAGTTTAGCCCCAACTAGCGGGGCGAGCTCCTACGAGCAGTACCTC. Translation: CASSLAPTSGASSYEQYL.

This clonotype appeared once. The V call is TRBV6-1, the J call TRBJ2-3, with 7 positions matching TRBD2. V shed 6 bases and J 2 bases; nucleotides not matched to a gene: 5. Germline V lookup: CDR1 MNHNS, CDR2 SASEGT. The CDR3 extends over 14 amino acids. CDR3 nucleotide sequence: TGTGCCAGCAGCTCAACTAGCGCCACAGATACGCAGTATTTT. It specifies CASSSTSATDTQYF.

This chain joins TRBV25-1 and TRBJ1-6; no reliable D call. The CDR3 spans 13 residues. V shed 3 bases and J shed 7 bases, with 7 bases lying between them. Germline CDR1 and CDR2: MGHDK and SYGVNS. The CDR3 region has the DNA TGTGCCAGCAGTGAGATAGGAAATTCACCCCTCCACTTT. It is translated as CASSEIGNSPLHF. Full variable domain (outside the CDR3, taken from reference TRBV25-1 and TRBJ1-6): EADIYQTPRYLVIGTGKKITLECSQTMGHDKMYWYQQDPGMELHLIHYSYGVNSTEKGDLSSESTVSRIRTEHFPLTLESARPSHTSQYLCASSEIGNSPLHFGNGTRLTVT.